This T cell receptor (beta chain) was sequenced for a study of blood T cell repertoires in COVID-19. Study summary: Samples of COVID-19 (acute and convalescent) were obtained from the United States, Italy and Spain. Nucleic acid was either cDNA or gDNA, and it came from T cells, B-cell-depleted T cells, or PBMCs.

Sequencing was performed with immunoSEQ multiplex PCR; in TCRdb, only in-frame clones are kept and a portion is missing. Of 150,000 or so clones listed, about four fifths were seen once; the top ten hold around 32%. Germline V gene data show CDR1 as SEHNR and CDR2 as FQNEAQ (reference sequence). With 5 bases clipped from V and 1 base from J, the junction kept 3 bases outside the gene matches. CDR3 size: 15 residues. This sequence originates from a woman between 55 and 75 years old with acute or convalescent COVID-19. V usage is TRBV7-9 and J usage is TRBJ1-1; 11 nucleotides match TRBD1. Sequencing was done on a sample of peripheral blood. This chain's CDR3 is CASSTGTGGNTEAFF. CDR3 sequence (DNA): TGTGCCAGCAGCACCGGGACAGGGGGGAACACTGAAGCTTTCTTT.